The T cell receptor beta chain described here comes from a study of blood T cell repertoires in COVID-19. Study background: Some COVID-19 samples were acute and others convalescent; all came from the United States, Italy and Spain. The cDNA or gDNA used as material had been derived from T cells, B-cell-depleted T cells, or PBMCs.

Original methodology: Using reference gene primer amplification, nucleated cell counts were estimated. Assay used: immunoSEQ multiplex PCR; TCRdb lists only in-frame clones, some missing. The DNA gave D and trimming, while V, J and clone size come from that table. This table holds 100,000 to 150,000 clones, approximately 90% found once. The source of this sequence is a man between 50 and 59 years old with active or convalescent COVID-19. Sequencing input: peripheral blood.

Here the CDR3 DNA reads TGCGCCAGCAGCTGGAGGACAGATAGCACAGATACGCAGTATTTT. It codes for CASSWRTDSTDTQYF. This chain links TRBV5-1 with TRBJ2-3; possible D gene TRBD1, 6 bases. Germline V gene data show CDR1 as SGHRS and CDR2 as YFSETQ. V lost 3 bases and J lost 0, with 11 bases in between. This CDR3 is 15 amino acids long.